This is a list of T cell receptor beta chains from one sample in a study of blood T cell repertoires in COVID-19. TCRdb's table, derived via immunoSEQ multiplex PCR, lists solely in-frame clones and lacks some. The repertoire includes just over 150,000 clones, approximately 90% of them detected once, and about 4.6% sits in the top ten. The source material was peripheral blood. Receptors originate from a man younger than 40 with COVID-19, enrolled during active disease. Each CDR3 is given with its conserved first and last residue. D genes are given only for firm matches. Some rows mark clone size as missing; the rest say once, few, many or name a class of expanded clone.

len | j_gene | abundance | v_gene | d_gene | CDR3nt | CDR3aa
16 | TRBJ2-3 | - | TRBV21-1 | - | TGTGCCAGCAGGGGGTACAGGGTGAAGACCACAGATACGCAGTATTTT | CASRGYRVKTTDTQYF
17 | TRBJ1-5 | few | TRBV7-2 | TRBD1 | TGTGCCAGCAGCTTAAGGCTCGGGACAGGGGGAGTGGAGCCCCAGCATTTT | CASSLRLGTGGVEPQHF
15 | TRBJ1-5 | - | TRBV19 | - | TGTGCCAGTAATCGGGATAAAGATAGCAATCAGCCCCAGCATTTT | CASNRDKDSNQPQHF
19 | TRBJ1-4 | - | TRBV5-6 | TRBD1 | TGTGCCAGCAGCTCAGAAGCCAGTTTGACAGGGATCAGTAAGGAAAAACTGTTTTTT | CASSSEASLTGISKEKLFF
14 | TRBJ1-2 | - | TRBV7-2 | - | TGTGCCAGCACCTTTGGGGGGGCGGGCTATGGCTACACCTTC | CASTFGGAGYGYTF
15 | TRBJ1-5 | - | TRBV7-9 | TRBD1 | TGTGCCAGCAGCTTAGATGACAGGGTTAATCAGCCCCAGCATTTT | CASSLDDRVNQPQHF
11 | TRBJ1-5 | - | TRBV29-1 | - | TGCAGCGTTGATTACAATCAGCCCCAGCATTTT | CSVDYNQPQHF
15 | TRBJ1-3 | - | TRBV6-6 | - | TGTGCCAGCACCAGAGATCGGGGCTCTGGAAACACCATATATTTT | CASTRDRGSGNTIYF
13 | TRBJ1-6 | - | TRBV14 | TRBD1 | TGTGCCAGCAGCCGGACCGACAGGGCACCCCTCCACTTT | CASSRTDRAPLHF
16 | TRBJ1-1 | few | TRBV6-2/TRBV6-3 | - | TGTGCCAGCAGTCCCTTCTTGGGGAGCTTGAACACTGAAGCTTTCTTT | CASSPFLGSLNTEAFF
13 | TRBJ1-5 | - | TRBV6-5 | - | TGTGCCAGCAGTTCCTCCACGGTGGTGCCCCAGCATTTT | CASSSSTVVPQHF
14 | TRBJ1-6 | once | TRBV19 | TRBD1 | TGTGCCAGTACCGACAGGGGGCGCAAATCACCCCTCCACTTT | CASTDRGRKSPLHF
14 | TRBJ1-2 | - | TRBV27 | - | TGTGCCAGCACCTCGGCACAGGGAAACTATGGCTACACCTTC | CASTSAQGNYGYTF
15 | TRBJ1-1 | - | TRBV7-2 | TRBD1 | TGTGCCAGCAGCTTAGCGCGAAAGGGGGCGAGTGAAGCTTTCTTT | CASSLARKGASEAFF
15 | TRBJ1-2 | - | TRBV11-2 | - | TGTGCCAGCAGCTCTCCATCGACAGGCTTCTATGGCTACACCTTC | CASSSPSTGFYGYTF
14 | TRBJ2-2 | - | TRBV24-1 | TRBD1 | TGTGCCACCAGTGACACAGGGGACACCGGGGAGCTGTTTTTT | CATSDTGDTGELFF
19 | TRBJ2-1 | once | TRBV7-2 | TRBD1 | TGTGCCAGCAGCTTAATCCGACAGGGGGCGCCGAGCTCCTACAATGAGCAGTTCTTC | CASSLIRQGAPSSYNEQFF
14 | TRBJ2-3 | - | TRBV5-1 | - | TGCGCCAGCAGTCAGACTAGTAGCACAGATACGCAGTATTTT | CASSQTSSTDTQYF
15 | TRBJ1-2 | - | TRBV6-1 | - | TGTGCCAGCAGTGAAACGGGACTGCCTGTGAGGGGCTACACCTTC | CASSETGLPVRGYTF
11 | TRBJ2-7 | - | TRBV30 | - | TGTGCCTGGAGTCACTATTGGGAGCAGTACTTC | CAWSHYWEQYF
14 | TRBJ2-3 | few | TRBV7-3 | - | TGTGCCAGCAGCTTAAATAGCGTGGGGGATACGCAGTATTTT | CASSLNSVGDTQYF